These 22 T cell receptor beta chains share one sample of origin, sequenced in a study of blood T cell repertoires in COVID-19. Profiling relied on immunoSEQ multiplex PCR, and the TCRdb table lists in-frame clones only, not all of them. Here the sample spans around 310,000 clones, 88% being singletons. The material sequenced was peripheral blood. All receptors derive from a woman aged 45 to 65 with active or convalescent COVID-19.

V gene TRBV5-1 combines with J gene TRBJ2-1; 10 positions agree with TRBD2. The CDR3 contains 15 residues. V shed 1 base and J 5 bases; nucleotides not matched to a gene: 3. In germline, CDR1 is SGHRS, CDR2 YFSETQ. In DNA form, the CDR3 reads TGCGCCAGCAGCTTGAAAGCGGGAGGGGACAATGAGCAGTTCTTC. This translates into CASSLKAGGDNEQFF. The whole variable domain, filled in from reference TRBV5-1 and TRBJ2-1, reads KAGVTQTPRYLIKTRGQQVTLSCSPISGHRSVSWYQQTPGQGLQFLFEYFSETQRNKGNFPGRFSGRQFSNSRSEMNVSTLELGDSALYLCASSLKAGGDNEQFFGPGTRLTVL.

J is TRBJ1-2 and V is TRBV10-3; 8 bases are shared with TRBD1. Looked up from germline, CDR1 is ENHRY and CDR2 is SYGVKD. The ends lost 11 bases at V and 2 bases at J; junction bases unmatched: 13. The CDR3 covers 15 residues. The CDR3 region is CAVLTGEARNYGYTF. CDR3 sequence (DNA): TGTGCCGTCTTGACAGGGGAGGCTAGAAACTATGGCTACACCTTC.

The chain carries TRBV30 and TRBJ2-1; 8 bases are shared with TRBD1. This CDR3 spans 14 amino acids. Germline-derived CDR1 and CDR2 are GTSNPN and SVGIG (reference sequence). Trimming cost V 5 bases and J 0 bases; bases outside gene matches: 3. This CDR3 is CAWEQGGSYNEQFF. The CDR3 nucleotides read TGTGCCTGGGAACAGGGGGGCTCCTACAATGAGCAGTTCTTC.

The V and J genes are TRBV4-1 and TRBJ2-3, with D perhaps TRBD1 (6 bases). This CDR3 region has 15 residues. Germline CDR1 is MGHRA and CDR2 is YSYEKL. Trimming took 0 bases from V and 5 from J, leaving 12 bases between them. The CDR3 reads CASSQDFQGRDTQYF. The CDR3 DNA reads TGCGCCAGCAGCCAAGACTTCCAGGGGAGAGATACGCAGTATTTT.

This sequence joins TRBV15 and TRBJ2-7, with 8 bases identical to TRBD1. This CDR3 is 13 amino acids long. With 5 bases clipped from V and 5 bases from J, the junction kept 5 bases outside the gene matches. The germline V gene has CDR1 LNHNV and CDR2 YYDKDF (reference sequence). This CDR3 is CATSGQGHDEQYF. In DNA, the CDR3 is TGTGCCACCAGCGGACAGGGCCATGACGAGCAGTACTTC.

V usage is TRBV7-2 and J usage is TRBJ2-2, with TRBD1 as a possible D gene (6 bases). This CDR3 is 16 amino acids long. CDR1 and CDR2 (germline): SGHTA, FQGNSA. Trimming stripped 6 bases from V and 0 bases from J, with 14 bases between. The chain's CDR3 is CASSSKQGSNTGELFF. The CDR3 DNA sequence: TGTGCCAGCAGTTCAAAACAGGGTTCGAACACCGGGGAGCTGTTTTTT.

The DNA of the CDR3 is TGTGCCAGCAGTGAAATCAGGTCAGGGGCCCAGCCCCAGCATTTT. Translated: CASSEIRSGAQPQHF. The rearrangement links TRBV2 to TRBJ1-5; maybe TRBD1 (6 bases). This CDR3 region has 15 residues. Germline loops: CDR1 SNHLY, CDR2 FYNNEI. The V end was cut by 2 bases, the J end by 7 bases, with 15 bases between. The variable domain in full, completed from reference TRBV2 and TRBJ1-5, reads EPEVTQTPSHQVTQMGQEVILRCVPISNHLYFYWYRQILGQKVEFLVSFYNNEISEKSEIFDDQFSVERPDGSNFTLKIRSTKLEDSAMYFCASSEIRSGAQPQHFGDGTRLSIL.

There are a few counts of this clone. The genes are TRBV7-2 and TRBJ1-4; 8 bases agree with TRBD1. CDR1 and CDR2 from the germline V gene are SGHTA and FQGNSA. V shed 5 bases, J shed 2 bases, and the junction held 4 bases outside the gene matches. The CDR3 covers 15 residues. The CDR3 DNA is TGTGCCAGCAGCCTAACAGGGGGGACTAATGAAAAACTGTTTTTT. It yields the protein CASSLTGGTNEKLFF. The variable domain in full, with the rest retrieved from reference TRBV7-2 and TRBJ1-4, is GAGVSQSPSNKVTEKGKDVELRCDPISGHTALYWYRQSLGQGLEFLIYFQGNSAPDKSGLPSDRFSAERTGGSVSTLTIQRTQQEDSAVYLCASSLTGGTNEKLFFGSGTQLSVL.

The rearrangement uses TRBV19 and TRBJ1-1; 10 bases match TRBD1. Per the germline V gene, CDR1 is LNHDA and CDR2 is SQIVND (reference sequence). This CDR3 contains 18 residues. V lost 7 bases and J lost 0; bases outside the gene matches: 14. The CDR3 DNA follows: TGTGCCAGTACCCCTAATCTCGACAGGGGGCGGATGAACACTGAAGCTTTCTTT. It yields the protein CASTPNLDRGRMNTEAFF. Full variable domain (missing parts from reference TRBV19 and TRBJ1-1): DGGITQSPKYLFRKEGQNVTLSCEQNLNHDAMYWYRQDPGQGLRLIYYSQIVNDFQKGDIAEGYSVSREKKESFPLTVTSAQKNPTAFYLCASTPNLDRGRMNTEAFFGQGTRLTVV.

The chain's CDR3 is CASSWGLQSSPLHF. CDR3 nucleotides: TGTGCCAGCAGCTGGGGACTACAGAGTTCACCCCTCCACTTT. This chain connects TRBV7-2 to TRBJ1-6; possibly TRBD1 for D (5 bases). This CDR3 spans 14 amino acids. Germline assignment: CDR1 SGHTA and CDR2 FQGNSA. The ends were cut back, 4 bases at V and 9 bases at J, with 13 bases in the middle.

The V call is TRBV5-1, the J call TRBJ2-5, with unresolved D. This CDR3 region has 12 residues. CDR1 and CDR2 (germline): SGHRS, YFSETQ. The V end lost 4 bases, the J end lost 2 bases, and 6 bases lay between the germline ends. The CDR3 DNA reads as TGCGCCAGCAGCCTAGTACAAGAGACCCAGTACTTC. It encodes CASSLVQETQYF.

The table lists this clone with a count of one. The chain uses TRBV4-1 and TRBJ2-7; D may be TRBD1 (6 bases). The CDR3 spans 14 residues. V lost 3 bases and J lost 4, with 13 bases in between. Per germline, CDR1 MGHRA and CDR2 YSYEKL. The DNA of the CDR3 is TGCGCCAGCAGCCACCCTGGACAGTTTTACGAGCAGTACTTC. This translates into CASSHPGQFYEQYF.

The chain employs TRBV7-2 and TRBJ2-7; D is unresolved. The CDR3 loop spans 13 amino acids. V was trimmed by 1 base and J by 2 bases, leaving 6 bases between them. CDR1 SGHTA and CDR2 FQGNSA come from the germline V gene. The DNA for the CDR3 is TGTGCCAGCAGCTTAGTATCCCCCTACGAGCAGTACTTC. Amino acids: CASSLVSPYEQYF.

Notes on this clone: Distinct nucleotide sequences in the sample also encode this CDR3. The DNA for the CDR3 is TGTGCCATCAGTGAGTCTGGGGGGGGCAGCACAGATACGCAGTATTTT. Its protein is CAISESGGGSTDTQYF. The rearrangement links TRBV10-3 to TRBJ2-3, with D possibly being TRBD2 (7 bases). In germline, CDR1 is ENHRY, CDR2 SYGVKD. V gave up 0 bases and J gave up 0 bases, with 10 bases separating them. This CDR3 contains 16 residues.

The V and J genes are TRBV6-5 and TRBJ1-4, with D perhaps TRBD1 (6 bases). This CDR3 spans 14 amino acids. With 5 bases removed from V and 8 bases from J, the gap between germline ends came to 15 bases. CDR1 and CDR2 (germline): MNHEY, SVGAGI. CDR3 loop: CASSRIGQKEKLFF. The DNA of the CDR3 is TGTGCCAGCAGTCGGATAGGACAGAAGGAAAAACTGTTTTTT.

The V and J genes are TRBV11-2 and TRBJ2-1; a possible D gene is TRBD2 (6 bases). The germline gives CDR1 SGHAT, CDR2 FQNNGV. Trimming took off 2 bases at V and 1 base at J, with 12 bases between the two ends. The CDR3 runs 16 residues. The CDR3 DNA reads as TGTGCCAGCAGCTTATTTACTAGCCGGTCCTACAATGAGCAGTTCTTC. Its protein is CASSLFTSRSYNEQFF.

CDR3 amino acids: CASSHRTSGFDTQYF. The CDR3 DNA is TGTGCCAGCAGCCACCGGACTAGCGGGTTTGATACGCAGTATTTT. This chain uses TRBV14 with TRBJ2-3; 11 bases match TRBD2. Per germline, CDR1 SGHDN and CDR2 FVKESK. The CDR3 length is 15 residues. J gave up 6 bases and V 3 bases, and 5 bases lay outside the gene matches.

The table lists this clone with a few counts. The chain uses TRBV24-1 and TRBJ1-5; no definite D call. The CDR3 spans 15 residues. V shed 2 bases and J shed 7 bases, with 14 bases lying between them. Germline CDR1 is KGHDR and CDR2 is SFDVKD. The DNA of the CDR3 is TGTGCCACCAGTGATTCATCCCCGGGGTACCAGCCCCAGCATTTT. Protein product: CATSDSSPGYQPQHF.

The chain uses TRBV6-2 or TRBV6-3 and TRBJ2-1, with TRBD2 identical over 8 bases. Germline assignment: CDR1 MNHEY and CDR2 SVGEGT. This CDR3 region has 14 residues. V dropped 5 bases and J dropped 3; count of bases not matched to a gene: 3. The CDR3 reads CASSPGLDYNEQFF. For the CDR3, the DNA is TGTGCCAGCAGTCCGGGACTAGACTACAATGAGCAGTTCTTC.

The chain carries TRBV5-5 and TRBJ1-1; D is possibly TRBD1 (6 bases). Trimming stripped 2 bases from V and 5 bases from J, with 19 bases between. CDR3 size: 16 residues. Germline assignment: CDR1 SGHKS and CDR2 YYEKEE (reference sequence). As DNA, the CDR3 is TGTGCCAGCAGCTTATACCTTACAGGGAGTAAAACTGAAGCTTTCTTT. As protein: CASSLYLTGSKTEAFF.

The chain is built from TRBV5-4 and TRBJ1-2; D possibly corresponds to TRBD1 (6 bases). The V end lost 4 bases, the J end lost 3 bases, and 16 bases lay between the germline ends. CDR3 length: 15 amino acids. The germline V gene encodes CDR1 SGHNT and CDR2 YYREEE (reference sequence). The CDR3 DNA is TGTGCCAGCAGCCCGGAACAGGGTTCGTACTATGGCTACACCTTC. This encodes CASSPEQGSYYGYTF.

The chain couples TRBV25-1 to TRBJ2-1; D is uncertain. The CDR3 contains 15 residues. Between the trimmed V and J ends, which lost 7 bases and 0 bases, there was a span of 13 bases. CDR1 is MGHDK, CDR2 SYGVNS, per germline. CDR3 amino acids: CASTPPRGSYNEQFF. The CDR3 coding sequence is TGTGCCAGCACGCCTCCTCGAGGCTCCTACAATGAGCAGTTCTTC.